This T cell receptor beta chain was identified in a study of CD8 T cells in ankylosing spondylitis. With 7 bases removed from V and 1 base from J, the gap between germline ends came to 13 bases. This CDR3 is 15 amino acids long. Findings of the study overall: One TCR beta motif, made up of 7 or 8 highly homologous variants, appeared characteristic of ankylosing spondylitis blood. Disease-linked clones bore a CD8+ phenotype, appearing relatively rarely in peripheral blood.

This clonotype was seen a handful of times. As yet, its antigen is unknown. Library preparation for TCR beta used quantitative 5'-RACE with molecular barcodes. TCRdb fed the 5' RACE reads into MiXCR, producing one record per CDR3 protein. The sample has about 250,000 distinct CDR3 sequences; roughly a quarter are singletons. Sequenced sample: blood, either unsorted or a sorted T cell fraction (not recorded which). This receptor was identified in a male donor with ankylosing spondylitis or in good health (not recorded which). The genes are TRBV12-3 or TRBV12-4 and TRBJ2-2; D is undetermined. The CDR3, as DNA: TGTGCCAGCACCCTCGCGGCTAGGAACACCGGGGAGCTGTTTTTT. This encodes CASTLAARNTGELFF.